These 24 T cell receptor beta chains originate from one sample sequenced in a study of T cells in Graves' hyperthyroidism and ophthalmopathy. TCR beta CDR3 regions were amplified from RNA. Carried out on the TCR CDR3, a first-round RT-PCR used the HTBI primer set. TCRdb passed the multiplex PCR reads through MiXCR, listing each CDR3 protein once. The table includes hundreds of thousands of distinct CDR3 sequences, roughly 14% detected once. The sequencing input was blood. These TCRs come from a man between 18 and 29 years old with Graves' ophthalmopathy.

This clonotype was recorded once. This chain connects TRBV10-1 to TRBJ2-3; TRBD2 aligns across 10 bases. The CDR3 contains 16 residues. Germline values: CDR1 WNHNN, CDR2 SYGVQD (reference sequence). V lost 4 bases, J lost 4 bases, and 8 bases stayed unmatched. The CDR3 loop reads CASSGTTSGEADTQYF. The CDR3, as DNA: TGCGCCAGCAGTGGAACAACTAGCGGGGAGGCAGATACGCAGTATTTT.

This clonotype was counted once. The J gene is TRBJ2-5, the V gene TRBV5-1; D is perhaps TRBD1 (6 bases). The CDR3 sequence is 14 residues long. V was pared by 4 bases and J by 3 bases, with 13 bases between. Germline CDR1 and CDR2: SGHRS and YFSETQ. The CDR3 loop reads CASSQGIGEETQYF. In DNA form, the CDR3 reads TGCGCCAGCAGCCAGGGGATTGGGGAAGAGACCCAGTACTTC.

This clonotype was recorded a few times. This chain links TRBV4-1 with TRBJ2-1; D uncertain. CDR1 and CDR2 (germline): MGHRA, YSYEKL. CDR3 length: 16 residues. V shed 1 base and J shed 4 bases, with 14 bases lying between them. The CDR3: CASSQGSGEAYNEQFF. The CDR3 DNA is TGCGCCAGCAGCCAAGGGTCTGGAGAAGCTTACAATGAGCAGTTCTTC.

Only a few counts were recorded for this clonotype. In DNA, the CDR3 is TGTGCCAGGGGTCCAGGGGGATTGAACACTGAAGCTTTCTTT. Translating it yields CARGPGGLNTEAFF. This chain uses TRBV7-9 with TRBJ1-1, with TRBD1 identical over 7 bases. Germline V CDR1 and CDR2: SEHNR, FQNEAQ (reference sequence). After removal of 9 bases from V and 0 bases from J, the junction contained 7 bases not matched to a gene. The CDR3 spans 14 residues.

This clonotype was detected many times. The rearrangement uses TRBV30 and TRBJ2-3; a weak D match, TRBD1 (7 bases). This CDR3 has 12 residues. Germline CDR1 GTSNPN, CDR2 SVGIG (reference sequence). Trimming took off 4 bases at V and 6 bases at J, with 11 bases between the two ends. The CDR3 sequence: CAWNRGGDTQYF. CDR3 nucleotide sequence: TGTGCCTGGAACAGGGGAGGCGATACGCAGTATTTT.

This clonotype was picked up a small number of times. The genes are TRBV9 and TRBJ2-2; D remains unclear. In germline, CDR1 is SGDLS, CDR2 YYNGEE. This CDR3 has 14 residues. Trimming left V 0 bases short and J 2 bases short, with 5 bases between. CDR3 bases: TGTGCCAGCAGCGTAGTACTCAACACCGGGGAGCTGTTTTTT. It encodes CASSVVLNTGELFF.

There are a few counts of this clonotype. This sequence joins TRBV28 and TRBJ1-1; 11 bases are a match to TRBD1. CDR3 size: 14 residues. Germline CDR1 reads MDHEN; CDR2 reads SYDVKM. V dropped 5 bases and J dropped 3; count of bases not matched to a gene: 2. CDR3 protein: CASSGGQGDTEAFF. Written as DNA, the CDR3 is TGTGCCAGCAGTGGGGGACAGGGGGACACTGAAGCTTTCTTT.

This clonotype was counted a few times. This chain links TRBV6-1 with TRBJ2-3; D may match TRBD1 or TRBD2 (5 bases each). The V end lost 7 bases, the J end lost 2 bases, and 13 bases lay between the germline ends. CDR1 is MNHNS, CDR2 SASEGT, per germline. The CDR3 extends over 14 amino acids. The CDR3 region is CASTGDPYTDTQYF. CDR3 nucleotides: TGTGCCAGCACCGGGGACCCGTACACAGATACGCAGTATTTT.

This sequence joins TRBV14 and TRBJ2-7, with 11 bases that match TRBD1. The CDR3 totals 16 residues. Germline CDR1 reads SGHDN; CDR2 reads FVKESK. Germline trimming cut 2 bases from V and 2 bases from J; bases unmatched to any gene: 5. The CDR3 DNA reads as TGTGCCAGCAGCCAACTGGCGGGACAGGGGGCCTACGAGCAGTACTTC. As protein: CASSQLAGQGAYEQYF.

This clonotype came up many times. The chain has TRBV5-1 and TRBJ1-1; possibly TRBD1 for D (6 bases). Germline assignment: CDR1 SGHRS and CDR2 YFSETQ. CDR3 size: 14 residues. V was pared by 3 bases and J by 0 bases, with 9 bases between. CDR3 region: CASSSQGMNTEAFF. CDR3 bases: TGCGCCAGCAGCTCTCAGGGGATGAACACTGAAGCTTTCTTT.

In its sample, this clonotype was seen many times. This rearrangement joins TRBV27 to TRBJ1-2; D remains ambiguous. The CDR3 consists of 13 residues. Germline V lookup: CDR1 MNHEY, CDR2 SMNVEV (reference sequence). The V end was cut by 7 bases, the J end by 4 bases, with 13 bases between. The CDR3 is CASTLRRGYGYTF. The CDR3 region has the DNA TGTGCCAGCACCTTAAGACGTGGCTATGGCTACACCTTC.

Remarks on this clonotype: A read error may be the cause here, since a much bigger clone is one base away. V and J are TRBV7-9 and TRBJ1-5, with D maybe TRBD1 (6 bases). This CDR3 has 14 residues. Germline assignment: CDR1 SEHNR and CDR2 FQNEAQ (reference sequence). CDR3 sequence: CANSFSGGNQPQHF. For the CDR3, the DNA is TGTGCCAACAGCTTTTCAGGGGGCAATCAGCCCCAGCATTTT.

This clonotype was counted many times. The V and J genes are TRBV12-3 or TRBV12-4 and TRBJ1-5; D remains unclear. This CDR3 has 12 amino acids. V was shortened by 8 bases and J by 1 base, with 6 bases between the two germline ends. CDR3 amino acids: CASRGSNQPQHF. The DNA of the CDR3 is TGTGCCAGCCGTGGCAGCAATCAGCCCCAGCATTTT.

This sequence joins TRBV4-1 and TRBJ1-5; 9 nucleotides match TRBD1. Germline V gene sequence: CDR1 MGHRA, CDR2 YSYEKL. The trim removed 4 bases at V and 1 base at J, leaving 5 bases unmatched. This CDR3 comprises 16 residues. This CDR3 reads CASSPPTGGSNQPQHF. As DNA, the CDR3 is TGCGCCAGCAGCCCCCCGACAGGGGGAAGCAATCAGCCCCAGCATTTT.

Comments on this clonotype: A single base separates this from a much larger clone, so it may be a read error. The rearrangement joins TRBV4-1 to TRBJ1-1, with 7 bases fitting TRBD1. The CDR3 totals 15 residues. The V segment lost 7 bases and the J segment 0 bases; nucleotides outside the gene matches: 8. Germline V CDR1 and CDR2: MGHRA, YSYEKL. This chain's CDR3 is CASNRLTGMNTEAFF. As DNA, the CDR3 is TGCGCCAGCAACCGGCTGACAGGGATGAACACTGAAGCTTTCTTT.

This clonotype was counted ten times or more. The CDR3 nucleotides read TGTGCCAGTAGTATAGAAATCTACAATGAGCAGTTCTTC. Translating it yields CASSIEIYNEQFF. V gene TRBV19 combines with J gene TRBJ2-1; D unclear. The CDR3 extends over 13 amino acids. Germline CDR1 is LNHDA and CDR2 is SQIVND (reference sequence). The V gene lost 0 bases and the J gene lost 3 bases, with 3 bases spanning the gap. The complete variable domain, with remaining parts taken from reference TRBV19 and TRBJ2-1, reads DGGITQSPKYLFRKEGQNVTLSCEQNLNHDAMYWYRQDPGQGLRLIYYSQIVNDFQKGDIAEGYSVSREKKESFPLTVTSAQKNPTAFYLCASSIEIYNEQFFGPGTRLTVL.

The chain links TRBV5-1 to TRBJ2-7; 7 nucleotides agree with TRBD2. Germline loops: CDR1 SGHRS, CDR2 YFSETQ. Trimming removed 3 bases from V and 2 bases from J; junction bases left unmatched: 8. The CDR3 has 15 amino acids. The CDR3 region has the DNA TGCGCCAGCAGCTCGACCAGCGGGATCGCCTACGAGCAGTACTTC. Amino acid sequence: CASSSTSGIAYEQYF.

This clonotype came up many times. The CDR3 reads CASSFGSGSYEQYF. CDR3 bases: TGTGCCAGCAGTTTTGGGTCGGGGAGTTACGAGCAGTACTTC. The genes are TRBV12-3 or TRBV12-4 and TRBJ2-7, with D perhaps TRBD2 (5 bases). V was pared by 3 bases and J by 4 bases, with 13 bases between. The CDR3 consists of 14 residues.

This clonotype occurred many times. The chain recombines TRBV3-1 with TRBJ2-2; D ambiguous. This CDR3 spans 15 amino acids. V lost 1 base to trimming and J lost 5 bases, with 11 bases between them. CDR1 and CDR2 (germline): LGHDT, YNNKEL (reference sequence). Here the CDR3 DNA reads TGTGCCAGCAGCCAAGTGAATGCATGGACCGGGGAGCTGTTTTTT. It is translated as CASSQVNAWTGELFF.

This clonotype was counted at least ten times. The rearrangement joins TRBV11-3 to TRBJ2-1, with 9 bases aligning to TRBD1. Germline V gene sequence: CDR1 SGHNT, CDR2 YENEEA. Trimming took 2 bases from V and 9 from J; bases not matched to a gene: 8. This CDR3 has 15 residues. The DNA for the CDR3 is TGTGCCAGCAGCTTATCGGGACAGGGTCCCTCTGAGCAGTTCTTC. This translates into CASSLSGQGPSEQFF.

This clonotype was seen repeatedly, ten times or more. The V and J genes are TRBV5-1 and TRBJ1-3; a possible D gene is TRBD1 (6 bases). There are 16 residues in the CDR3. Germline CDR1 and CDR2: SGHRS and YFSETQ. Trimming stripped 1 base from V and 0 bases from J, with 11 bases between. The CDR3 here is CASSLTGQFSGNTIYF. In nucleotides, the CDR3 is TGCGCCAGCAGCTTGACAGGGCAATTCTCTGGAAACACCATATATTTT.

The rearrangement uses TRBV11-2 and TRBJ2-5; 11 nucleotides match TRBD2. Germline CDR1 reads SGHAT; CDR2 reads FQNNGV. After removal of 5 bases from V and 2 bases from J, the junction contained 10 bases not matched to a gene. The CDR3 covers 17 residues. The CDR3 nucleotides read TGTGCCAGCAGCCCGATCCCGACTAGCGGGACACAAGAGACCCAGTACTTC. Translating gives CASSPIPTSGTQETQYF. Filled out from reference TRBV11-2 and TRBJ2-5, the complete variable domain reads EAGVAQSPRYKIIEKRQSVAFWCNPISGHATLYWYQQILGQGPKLLIQFQNNGVVDDSQLPKDRFSAERLKGVDSTLKIQPAKLEDSAVYLCASSPIPTSGTQETQYFGPGTRLLVL.

The sample holds a few counts of this clonotype. The rearrangement joins TRBV27 to TRBJ2-5; 10 positions match TRBD2. Germline CDR1 reads MNHEY; CDR2 reads SMNVEV (reference sequence). With V trimmed by 0 bases and J by 5 bases, 6 bases remained unmatched. The CDR3 length is 16 residues. The CDR3 region is CASSLSDSGGRETQYF. CDR3 sequence (DNA): TGTGCCAGCAGTTTATCTGATAGCGGGGGGAGGGAGACCCAGTACTTC.

This clonotype was counted only a few times. This chain connects TRBV6-5 to TRBJ2-7; a possible D gene is TRBD1 (7 bases). The CDR3 has 16 amino acids. Trimming pared 0 bases from V and 2 bases from J, leaving 14 bases between. Germline assignment: CDR1 MNHEY and CDR2 SVGAGI. CDR3 loop: CASSYSLGRGAYEQYF. CDR3 in DNA: TGTGCCAGCAGTTACTCGCTCGGCAGGGGGGCCTACGAGCAGTACTTC.